This T cell receptor (beta chain) was retrieved from a study of T-cell memory formation after mild COVID-19. Findings and caveats of the study: For contracting clones, CD4+ ones sat mainly in CM and EM, CD8+ in EMRA. Prior to infection, memory already included some responding clones, suggesting cross-reactive memory joined. Clones from the second wave (peaking day 37) had unconfirmed SARS-CoV-2 specificity.

Germline CDR1 and CDR2: DFQATT and SNEGSKA (reference sequence). V shed 6 bases and J shed 10 bases, with 21 bases lying between them. The CDR3 contains 13 residues. The TCR alpha and TCR beta cDNA libraries, bearing sample barcodes and UMIs, were generated by 5'RACE using constant-segment primers. MiXCR was run by TCRdb on the 5' RACE reads, yielding one entry per CDR3 protein. The sample has about 340,000 distinct CDR3 sequences; over 10% are singletons. This clonotype was seen a handful of times. Its antigen is not known. The clonotype originates from a man between 18 and 35 years old who had mild COVID-19 (a few samples of this study predate the infection). Cell type and time point are not known. The rearrangement uses TRBV20-1 and TRBJ1-1; D ambiguous. Sequencing used PBMCs or a T cell subset sorted from them (not recorded which). The CDR3 coding sequence is TGCAGTGCCTCAAAAGGCATTGGGCTCGGAGCTTTCTTT. This encodes CSASKGIGLGAFF.